This is a list of T cell receptor beta chains from one sample in a study of blood T cell repertoires in COVID-19. This table comes from immunoSEQ multiplex PCR, and its TCRdb copy is limited to in-frame clones, with some not included. The profile covers over 90,000 clones, with around 84% appearing a single time and around 12% taken by the ten largest. Sequenced: peripheral blood. These receptors were taken from a human donor in a cohort sampled during active COVID-19. CDR3s include the opening cysteine and the closing phenylalanine or tryptophan. A D gene is named only where the DNA matches it firmly. The size field is filled for only some rows; it gives once, few, many or a size class.

J | D | size | V | CDR3 | DNA
TRBJ1-2 | . | few | TRBV5-1 | CASSATSGTLSIHGYTF | TGCGCCAGCAGCGCGACTTCTGGGACACTTTCTATCCATGGCTACACCTTC
TRBJ1-5 | . | . | TRBV2 | CASSGRGSPQHF | TGTGCCAGCAGTGGCAGGGGATCGCCCCAGCATTTT
TRBJ2-7 | . | . | TRBV5-5 | CASSLVIQVPYEQYF | TGTGCCAGCAGCTTGGTTATTCAGGTACCCTACGAGCAGTACTTC
TRBJ1-2 | . | . | TRBV15 | CATSRANRLSGGYTF | TGTGCCACCAGCAGAGCCAACAGGTTATCGGGTGGCTACACCTTC
TRBJ1-4 | . | . | TRBV9 | CASSVTAATNEKLFF | TGTGCCAGCAGCGTAACAGCAGCAACTAATGAAAAACTGTTTTTT
TRBJ2-7 | TRBD1 | . | TRBV6-5 | CASSRDGDRTYEQYF | TGTGCCAGCAGTCGTGACGGGGACAGAACCTACGAGCAGTACTTC
TRBJ2-7 | . | few | TRBV5-1 | CASSSTQGSSSHYEQYF | TGCGCCAGCAGCTCGACACAGGGAAGTTCGTCCCACTACGAGCAGTACTTC
TRBJ1-4 | . | . | TRBV11-2 | CASSPNRVEKKLFF | TGTGCCAGCAGCCCCAACAGGGTGGAGAAAAAACTGTTTTTT
TRBJ2-3 | TRBD2 | . | TRBV11-3 | CASSLNFGVLAGASTDTQYF | TGTGCCAGCAGCTTAAATTTCGGCGTGCTAGCGGGGGCCAGCACAGATACGCAGTATTTT
TRBJ1-6 | TRBD1 | . | TRBV19 | CASRQGAVNSPLHF | TGTGCCAGTAGGCAGGGGGCTGTTAATTCACCCCTCCACTTT
TRBJ2-1 | TRBD2 | once | TRBV27 | CASIGTLAGGKNEQFF | TGTGCCAGCATCGGTACCCTAGCGGGGGGAAAAAATGAGCAGTTCTTC
TRBJ2-7 | . | . | TRBV4-2 | CASSQDRGEQYF | TGTGCCAGCAGCCAAGACCGGGGGGAGCAGTACTTC
TRBJ2-5 | . | . | TRBV19 | CASSIGQGGTVVQYF | TGTGCCAGTAGTATTGGGCAGGGAGGAACCGTAGTGCAGTACTTC
TRBJ1-4 | TRBD1 | . | TRBV7-9 | CASSSRNRGRSEKLFF | TGTGCCAGCAGCTCTCGAAACAGGGGGCGTAGTGAAAAACTGTTTTTT
TRBJ1-6 | . | . | TRBV9 | CASSVAGGSYNSPLHF | TGTGCCAGCAGCGTGGCCGGGGGCTCCTATAATTCACCCCTCCACTTT
TRBJ2-1 | TRBD2 | . | TRBV9 | CASSVVPSGDVTYNEQFF | TGTGCCAGCAGCGTAGTGCCGAGCGGGGACGTTACTTACAATGAGCAGTTCTTC
TRBJ1-2 | . | . | TRBV19 | CASRRREGDGYTF | TGTGCCAGCCGGCGCAGGGAGGGAGATGGCTACACCTTC
TRBJ1-2 | . | . | TRBV10-3 | CAINPGRATYGYTF | TGTGCCATCAACCCAGGGAGGGCTACCTATGGCTACACCTTC
TRBJ1-5 | TRBD1 | . | TRBV27 | CASSLLGQGLGNQPQHF | TGTGCCAGCAGTCTACTCGGACAGGGGTTGGGCAATCAGCCCCAGCATTTT
TRBJ1-4 | TRBD1 | . | TRBV5-5 | CASSFRQGDEKLFF | TGTGCCAGCAGCTTCCGACAGGGGGATGAAAAACTGTTTTTT
TRBJ1-3 | . | . | TRBV9 | CASSVAGSGNTIYF | TGTGCCAGCAGCGTAGCAGGGTCTGGAAACACCATATATTTT